These T cell receptor beta chains were read from a single sample in a study of blood T cell repertoires in COVID-19. The method was immunoSEQ multiplex PCR; TCRdb's version includes in-frame clones alone and lacks a portion of them. The repertoire holds about 270,000 clones, 91% seen once, with less than 3.5% in the top ten. The sample was PBMCs or T cells enriched from blood (not recorded which). All receptors come from a man aged 35 to 55 who had been exposed to COVID-19. CDR3s include the opening cysteine and the closing phenylalanine or tryptophan. A D gene is named only where the DNA matches it firmly. Only some rows state a clone size, as once, few, many or a class for expanded clones.

j_call v_call clone_size d_call cdr3_nt cdr3_aa
TRBJ2-2 TRBV24-1 once - TGTGCCACCAGTGAGCCCGGGACCGGGGAGCTGTTTTTT CATSEPGTGELFF
TRBJ2-1 TRBV28 - TRBD2 TGTGCCAGCAGTGTACTAGCGTACTCCTACAATGAGCAGTTCTTC CASSVLAYSYNEQFF
TRBJ2-1 TRBV19 once TRBD1 TGTGCCACCACCCGGGACAGGGGTTACAATGAGCAGTTCTTC CATTRDRGYNEQFF
TRBJ2-5 TRBV7-2 - TRBD2 TGTGCCAGCAGCTTTGCGGGAGGGAGAGAGACCCAGTACTTC CASSFAGGRETQYF
TRBJ2-6 TRBV2 - TRBD1 TGTGCCAGCAGTGGATACAGGGGCCAGGCCAACGTCCTGACTTTC CASSGYRGQANVLTF
TRBJ2-5 TRBV28 once TRBD1 TGTGCCAGCAGTCGCCTACCGGGGACAGACTACCAAGAGACCCAGTACTTC CASSRLPGTDYQETQYF
TRBJ1-2 TRBV29-1 - TRBD1 TGCAGCGTTGGAGGGACAGGGGCCTACTATGGCCACACCTTC CSVGGTGAYYGHTF
TRBJ1-1 TRBV9 - TRBD1 TGTGCCAGCAGCGACCAACAGGGGCTTAACACTGAAGCTTTCTTT CASSDQQGLNTEAFF
TRBJ1-1 TRBV28 - TRBD1 TGTGCCAGCAGTTTACCCGAAACAGGGGTAGGGAACACTGAAGCTTTCTTT CASSLPETGVGNTEAFF
TRBJ2-7 TRBV2 few - TGTGCCAGCACTCAGGTCACGGGGGAGCAGTACTTC CASTQVTGEQYF
TRBJ2-2 TRBV7-9 - TRBD1 TGTGCCAGCAGCTTAGCCAGGGGGCAGGGCACCGGGGAGCTGTTTTTT CASSLARGQGTGELFF
TRBJ1-3 TRBV2 - TRBD1 TGTGCCAGCAGCATAACAGGGGATGGAAACACCATATATTTT CASSITGDGNTIYF
TRBJ2-1 TRBV5-6 - - TGTGCCAGCAGCTTATGGGAGGCCGCCTACAATGAGCAGTTCTTC CASSLWEAAYNEQFF
TRBJ2-1 TRBV24-1 - - TGTGCCACCAGTGATGGCACGTACACCTACAATGAGCAGTTCTTC CATSDGTYTYNEQFF
TRBJ2-2 TRBV6-4 - TRBD2 TGTGCCAGCAGCCTAGGACTAGCGGCAGTGACCGGGGAGCTGTTTTTT CASSLGLAAVTGELFF
TRBJ2-1 TRBV25-1 once TRBD2 TGTGCCAGCAGTCAGGTTAAAAGCTCGGGGAGGGCCTACAATGAGCAGTTCTTC CASSQVKSSGRAYNEQFF
TRBJ1-2 TRBV5-6 - - TGTGCCAGCAGCTTGAATTTCGGGGGTCCCAATGTCACCTTC CASSLNFGGPNVTF
TRBJ2-5 TRBV16 once TRBD1 TGTGCCAGCATCCCGACAGGGGAAGAGACCCAGTACTTC CASIPTGEETQYF
TRBJ1-5 TRBV28 - - TGTGCCAGCAGTTTAAGTAATGGTGGCAAGCCCCAGCATTTT CASSLSNGGKPQHF
TRBJ1-6 TRBV9 - - TGTGCCAGCAGCTCACGACAGGCCAGCTCCTATAATTCACCCCTCCACTTT CASSSRQASSYNSPLHF
TRBJ1-1 TRBV5-1 - - TGCGCCAGCAGCTTGGAGCCGGGTGCGAACACTGAAGCTTTCTTT CASSLEPGANTEAFF